This T cell receptor (beta chain) appears in the sequencing data of a study of cytomegalovirus exposure and HLA in healthy donors. Study details: Membership in the Caucasian-associated ancestry cluster was found for 75% to 90% of a few hundred genotyped donors. The study's findings and limits: Later genetic work tied a missense DCLRE1C variant to beta-chain V and J trimming.

Primers: 60 Vbeta forward and 13 Jbeta reverse. Only in-frame clones appear in the TCRdb table, and some are missing; sequencing was by immunoSEQ multiplex PCR. Counted here are about 130,000 clones, around 78% occurring once; the ten biggest clones make up around 20%. This CDR3 has 14 amino acids. Germline CDR1 is SEHNR and CDR2 is FQNEAQ (reference sequence). On this clone itself: Its antigen is currently unknown. The junction and the germline gene differ at one end; a read error may be behind it. Other DNA sequences in the sample encode the same CDR3.

The specimen was PBMCs. The gene calls are TRBV7-9 and TRBJ2-3; TRBD2 agrees at 7 bases. The sequence derives from a young man in good health and CMV-seropositive. This CDR3 reads CASRGGVRLDAQYF. CDR3 DNA sequence: TGTGCCAGCAGGGGGGGGGTCCGCCTAGATGCGCAGTATTTT.